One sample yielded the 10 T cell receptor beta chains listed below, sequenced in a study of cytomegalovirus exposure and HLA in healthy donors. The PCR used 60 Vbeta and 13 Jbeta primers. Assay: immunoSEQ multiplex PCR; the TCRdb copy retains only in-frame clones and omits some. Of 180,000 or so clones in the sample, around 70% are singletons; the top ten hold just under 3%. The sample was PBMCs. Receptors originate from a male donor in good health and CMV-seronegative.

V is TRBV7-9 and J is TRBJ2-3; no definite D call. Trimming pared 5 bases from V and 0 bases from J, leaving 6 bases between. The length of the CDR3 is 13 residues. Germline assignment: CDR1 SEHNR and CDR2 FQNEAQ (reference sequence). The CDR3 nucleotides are TGTGCCAGCAGCCCTGAGAGCACAGATACGCAGTATTTT. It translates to CASSPESTDTQYF. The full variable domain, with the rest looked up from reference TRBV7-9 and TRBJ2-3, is DTGVSQNPRHKITKRGQNVTFRCDPISEHNRLYWYRQTLGQGPEFLTYFQNEAQLEKSRLLSDRFSAERPKGSFSTLEIQRTEQGDSAMYLCASSPESTDTQYFGPGTRLTVL.

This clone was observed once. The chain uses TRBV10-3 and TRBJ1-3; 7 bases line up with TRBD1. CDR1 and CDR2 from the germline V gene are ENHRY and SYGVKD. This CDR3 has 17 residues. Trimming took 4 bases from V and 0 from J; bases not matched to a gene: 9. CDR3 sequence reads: CAISGAGGQYSGNTIYF. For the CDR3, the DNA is TGTGCCATCAGTGGGGCCGGGGGACAGTACTCTGGAAACACCATATATTTT.

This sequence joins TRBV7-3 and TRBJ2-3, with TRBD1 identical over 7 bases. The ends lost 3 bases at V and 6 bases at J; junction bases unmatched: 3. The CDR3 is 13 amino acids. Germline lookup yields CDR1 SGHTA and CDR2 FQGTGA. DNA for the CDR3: TGTGCCAGCAGCTTCAGGGGGTCGGATACGCAGTATTTT. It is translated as CASSFRGSDTQYF.

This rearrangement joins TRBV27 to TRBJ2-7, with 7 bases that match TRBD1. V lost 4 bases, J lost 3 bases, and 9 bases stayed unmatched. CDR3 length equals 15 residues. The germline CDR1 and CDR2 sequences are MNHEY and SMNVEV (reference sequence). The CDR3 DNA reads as TGTGCCAGCAGTTCGCTGACAGGGATCCTCTACGAGCAGTACTTC. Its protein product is CASSSLTGILYEQYF.

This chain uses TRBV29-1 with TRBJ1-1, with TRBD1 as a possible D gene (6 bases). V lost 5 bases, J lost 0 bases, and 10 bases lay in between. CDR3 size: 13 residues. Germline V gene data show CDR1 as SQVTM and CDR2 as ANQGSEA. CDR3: CSVWTALNTEAFF. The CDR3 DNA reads TGCAGCGTTTGGACAGCTTTGAACACTGAAGCTTTCTTT. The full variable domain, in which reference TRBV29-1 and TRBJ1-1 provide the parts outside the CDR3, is SAVISQKPSRDICQRGTSLTIQCQVDSQVTMMFWYRQQPGQSLTLIATANQGSEATYESGFVIDKFPISRPNLTFSTLTVSNMSPEDSSIYLCSVWTALNTEAFFGQGTRLTVV.

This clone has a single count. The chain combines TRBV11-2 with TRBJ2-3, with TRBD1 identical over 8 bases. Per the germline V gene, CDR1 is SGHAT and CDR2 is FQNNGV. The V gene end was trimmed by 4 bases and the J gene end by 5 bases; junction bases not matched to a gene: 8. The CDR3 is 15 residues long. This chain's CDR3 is CASSWTGSNGDTQYF. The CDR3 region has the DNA TGTGCCAGCAGCTGGACAGGGTCTAATGGAGATACGCAGTATTTT.

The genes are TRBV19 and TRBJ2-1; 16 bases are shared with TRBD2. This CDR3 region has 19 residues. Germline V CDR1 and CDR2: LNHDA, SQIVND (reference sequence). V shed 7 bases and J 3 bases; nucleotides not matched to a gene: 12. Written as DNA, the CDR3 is TGTGCCAGTACCAGCGGGGGACTAGCGGGGGGGCCTCACTACAATGAGCAGTTCTTC. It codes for CASTSGGLAGGPHYNEQFF.

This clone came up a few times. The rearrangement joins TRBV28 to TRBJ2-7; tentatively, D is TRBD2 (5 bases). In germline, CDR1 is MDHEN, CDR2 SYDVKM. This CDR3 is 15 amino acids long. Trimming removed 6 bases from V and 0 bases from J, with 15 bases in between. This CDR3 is CASSTQAAASYEQYF. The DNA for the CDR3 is TGTGCCAGCAGCACCCAAGCGGCAGCCTCCTACGAGCAGTACTTC.

CDR3: CASSYETIDYGYTF. The DNA of the CDR3 is TGTGCCAGCAGTTACGAGACAATTGACTATGGCTACACCTTC. This rearrangement joins TRBV6-5 to TRBJ1-2; D gene ambiguous. Per germline, CDR1 MNHEY and CDR2 SVGAGI. Trimming removed 2 bases at V and 3 bases at J, with 10 bases between. The CDR3 is made up of 14 amino acids.

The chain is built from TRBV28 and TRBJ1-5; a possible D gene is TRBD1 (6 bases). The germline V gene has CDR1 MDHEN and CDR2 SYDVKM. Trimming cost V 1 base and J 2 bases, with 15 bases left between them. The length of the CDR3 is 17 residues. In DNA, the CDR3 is TGTGCCAGCAGTTTATTTGTAGGGGGATTGGGCAATCAGCCCCAGCATTTT. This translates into CASSLFVGGLGNQPQHF.